Shown below are 31 T cell receptor beta chains from a single sample sequenced in a study of blood T cell repertoires in COVID-19. Here immunoSEQ multiplex PCR was the method, and the copy in TCRdb shows in-frame clones only, minus some. This sample has approximately 230,000 clones, with about 90% found just once. Input material: peripheral blood. These receptors all come from a man aged 80 or over with acute or convalescent COVID-19.

The chain is built from TRBV18 and TRBJ1-1, with D perhaps matching TRBD1 (5 bases). Germline V gene sequence: CDR1 KGHSH, CDR2 LQKENI. This CDR3 is built from 16 residues. V dropped 5 bases and J dropped 1 base, with 17 bases sitting between them. CDR3 sequence (DNA): TGTGCCAGCTCAGCGGGACCTTACGAGGGGAACACTGAAGCTTTCTTT. The encoded protein is CASSAGPYEGNTEAFF. The variable domain in full, completed from reference TRBV18 and TRBJ1-1, reads NAGVMQNPRHLVRRRGQEARLRCSPMKGHSHVYWYRQLPEEGLKFMVYLQKENIIDESGMPKERFSAEFPKEGPSILRIQQVVRGDSAAYFCASSAGPYEGNTEAFFGQGTRLTVV.

This sequence joins TRBV27 and TRBJ2-1, with D hard to call. Deletions cut 6 bases from V and 0 bases from J, with 12 bases between. The germline V gene has CDR1 MNHEY and CDR2 SMNVEV (reference sequence). The CDR3 runs 15 residues. The CDR3 loop reads CASRVTLSSYNEQFF. The CDR3 DNA reads as TGTGCCAGCAGAGTCACCCTAAGCTCCTACAATGAGCAGTTCTTC.

V is TRBV3-1 (or the pseudogene TRBV3-2) and J is TRBJ2-3, with TRBD2 matching over 12 bases. V lost 3 bases, J lost 4 bases, and 2 bases stayed unmatched. Germline V gene lookup returns CDR1 LGHDT and CDR2 YNNKEL (reference sequence). The CDR3 is 15 residues long. The CDR3 sequence is CASSQTSGSADTQYF. In DNA, the CDR3 is TGTGCCAGCAGCCAGACTAGCGGGAGCGCAGATACGCAGTATTTT.

The CDR3 coding sequence is TGCAGCGCAGGGGAGGGAGGCTATGGCTACACCTTC. Translation: CSAGEGGYGYTF. The chain joins TRBV29-1 to TRBJ1-2, with TRBD1 as a possible D gene (6 bases). The CDR3 length is 12 residues. Germline assignment: CDR1 SQVTM and CDR2 ANQGSEA. The V end lost 7 bases, the J end lost 4 bases, and 13 bases lay between the germline ends.

V usage is TRBV7-9 and J usage is TRBJ2-3; 9 nucleotides match TRBD1. From germline, CDR1 is SEHNR and CDR2 FQNEAQ (reference sequence). This CDR3 has 14 residues. The ends lost 5 bases at V and 7 bases at J; junction bases unmatched: 7. CDR3 sequence: CASSPTGGANTQYF. CDR3 bases: TGTGCCAGCAGCCCTACAGGGGGCGCAAATACGCAGTATTTT.

The CDR3 region is CASSPPFMRTSYEQYF. Written as DNA, the CDR3 is TGTGCCAGCAGCCCTCCGTTTATGAGGACTTCCTACGAGCAGTACTTC. The J gene is TRBJ2-7, the V gene TRBV5-5, with D tentatively TRBD2 (5 bases). The CDR3 covers 16 residues. CDR1 SGHKS and CDR2 YYEKEE come from the germline V gene (reference sequence). The V end was cut by 4 bases, the J end by 1 base, with 18 bases between.

The gene calls are TRBV27 and TRBJ2-5; D gene unclear. Trimming cost V 5 bases and J 3 bases, with 19 bases left between them. CDR1 is MNHEY, CDR2 SMNVEV, per germline (reference sequence). The CDR3 runs to 16 residues. CDR3 nucleotide sequence: TGTGCCAGCAGTCCCAAACGGCAGGTCGGTGAAGAGACCCAGTACTTC. It encodes CASSPKRQVGEETQYF.

The CDR3, as DNA: TGTGCCAGCAGCCAAGTGGGGGGGACCGGCTCTGGGGCCAACGTCCTGACTTTC. Its translation: CASSQVGGTGSGANVLTF. This chain uses TRBV4-2 with TRBJ2-6; 7 bases match TRBD2. Germline V lookup: CDR1 LGHNA, CDR2 YNFKEQ. The CDR3 has 18 residues. V trimming: 1 base; J trimming: 0 bases; junction bases outside the gene matches: 6.

CDR3 DNA: TGTGCCAGCAGCCCAACTAGCGGGGGGCCGATATACAATGAGCAGTTCTTC. Residues: CASSPTSGGPIYNEQFF. The chain joins TRBV7-2 to TRBJ2-1; TRBD2 agrees at 12 bases. Trimming took 5 bases from V and 4 from J; bases not matched to a gene: 9. The germline V gene has CDR1 SGHTA and CDR2 FQGNSA. This CDR3 is 17 amino acids long.

J is TRBJ2-7 and V is TRBV6-6; 10 nucleotides align to TRBD1. From germline, CDR1 is MNHNY and CDR2 SVGAGI (reference sequence). The junction had 4 bases not matched to a gene; V was cut back by 0 bases and J by 2 bases. This CDR3 has 16 residues. The CDR3 nucleotides are TGTGCCAGCAGTTACTCCGGGACAGGGGTTACCTACGAGCAGTACTTC. This gives the protein CASSYSGTGVTYEQYF.

The chain recombines TRBV6-2 or TRBV6-3 with TRBJ2-7; maybe TRBD2 (6 bases). V lost 6 bases, J lost 0 bases, and 15 bases lay in between. The CDR3 consists of 15 residues. The germline V gene has CDR1 MNHEY and CDR2 SVGEGT. This chain's CDR3 is CASSQSGLSSYEQYF. The CDR3 nucleotides are TGTGCCAGCAGCCAGAGCGGGCTTAGCTCCTACGAGCAGTACTTC.

The rearrangement uses TRBV7-2 and TRBJ2-1, with D perhaps TRBD1 (8 bases). Germline CDR1 is SGHTA and CDR2 is FQGNSA. Trimming stripped 0 bases from V and 9 bases from J, with 18 bases between. The CDR3 runs to 16 residues. CDR3 DNA: TGTGCCAGCAGCTTAGCCGGGGGGACAGGAAGGGGTGAGCAGTTCTTC. Encoded protein: CASSLAGGTGRGEQFF. Full variable domain (rest looked up from reference TRBV7-2 and TRBJ2-1): GAGVSQSPSNKVTEKGKDVELRCDPISGHTALYWYRQSLGQGLEFLIYFQGNSAPDKSGLPSDRFSAERTGGSVSTLTIQRTQQEDSAVYLCASSLAGGTGRGEQFFGPGTRLTVL.

The rearrangement uses TRBV7-2 and TRBJ2-1; TRBD2 matches 12 bases. V shed 2 bases and J 4 bases; nucleotides not matched to a gene: 6. CDR3 size: 17 residues. Germline V gives CDR1 SGHTA, CDR2 FQGNSA. In DNA form, the CDR3 reads TGTGCCAGCAGCTTAAGGGCTAGCGGGAGGGTGTACAATGAGCAGTTCTTC. Protein: CASSLRASGRVYNEQFF.

This chain links TRBV6-5 with TRBJ1-1; tentatively, D is TRBD1 (5 bases). The V end was cut by 6 bases, the J end by 4 bases, with 12 bases between. CDR3 length: 13 residues. Germline assignment: CDR1 MNHEY and CDR2 SVGAGI. In DNA, the CDR3 is TGTGCCAGCAGCCAGGGCACGATCACTGAAGCTTTCTTT. This sequence encodes CASSQGTITEAFF.

The rearrangement joins TRBV4-3 to TRBJ1-2, with TRBD1 as a possible D gene (5 bases). CDR3 length: 13 amino acids. Germline loops: CDR1 LGHNA, CDR2 YSLEER. Trimming removed 1 base from V and 7 bases from J, with 10 bases in between. The CDR3 region is CASSQVGGSGYTF. DNA of the CDR3: TGCGCCAGCAGCCAAGTTGGGGGGTCTGGCTACACCTTC.

This clone appeared a few times. J is TRBJ1-1 and V is TRBV19, with 11 bases that match TRBD1. V lost 4 bases, J lost 4 bases, and 5 bases stayed unmatched. The germline V gene has CDR1 LNHDA and CDR2 SQIVND (reference sequence). The CDR3 length is 15 residues. The CDR3 is CASSTTGTGGTEAFF. The DNA for the CDR3 is TGTGCCAGTAGTACGACCGGGACAGGGGGCACTGAAGCTTTCTTT. The full variable domain, in which reference TRBV19 and TRBJ1-1 provide the parts outside the CDR3, is DGGITQSPKYLFRKEGQNVTLSCEQNLNHDAMYWYRQDPGQGLRLIYYSQIVNDFQKGDIAEGYSVSREKKESFPLTVTSAQKNPTAFYLCASSTTGTGGTEAFFGQGTRLTVV.

There are a few counts of this clone. V and J are TRBV7-8 and TRBJ2-2; 15 bases agree with TRBD2. The CDR3 consists of 17 residues. The J segment lost 6 bases and the V segment lost 3 bases, leaving 5 bases of the junction unmatched. Germline V gene lookup returns CDR1 SGHVS and CDR2 FQNEAQ. The DNA for the CDR3 is TGTGCCAGCAGCTTTTTCGGACTAGCGGGAGGGTCCGGGGAGCTGTTTTTT. Protein product: CASSFFGLAGGSGELFF.

The genes are TRBV7-2 and TRBJ2-3; 8 bases are shared with TRBD2. The CDR3 is 17 residues long. With V trimmed by 5 bases and J by 4 bases, 14 bases remained unmatched. Germline CDR1 SGHTA, CDR2 FQGNSA. DNA of the CDR3: TGTGCCAGCAGCCCAGGGGTTGGCGGGGGGATCGCAGATACGCAGTATTTT. Its protein product is CASSPGVGGGIADTQYF.

The chain employs TRBV6-5 and TRBJ1-6, with 9 bases lining up with TRBD1. The CDR3 sequence is 13 residues long. Germline values: CDR1 MNHEY, CDR2 SVGAGI. Trimming removed 7 bases from V and 7 bases from J; junction bases left unmatched: 2. Here the CDR3 reads CASNDRGNSPLHF. CDR3 coding DNA: TGTGCCAGCAACGACAGGGGGAATTCACCCCTCCACTTT.

This chain connects TRBV5-1 to TRBJ2-1; 8 bases agree with TRBD2. The CDR3 spans 17 residues. The J segment lost 0 bases and the V segment lost 5 bases, leaving 10 bases of the junction unmatched. Looked up from germline, CDR1 is SGHRS and CDR2 is YFSETQ. In DNA form, the CDR3 reads TGCGCCAGCAGAGCTACTAGCGGTGCCAACTCCTACAATGAGCAGTTCTTC. It translates to CASRATSGANSYNEQFF.

This chain uses TRBV3-1 (or the pseudogene TRBV3-2) with TRBJ2-2; 11 nucleotides align to TRBD1. The CDR3 has 16 amino acids. The V gene's germline CDR1 is LGHDT and CDR2 YNNKEL (reference sequence). V trimming: 4 bases; J trimming: 6 bases; junction bases outside the gene matches: 7. The CDR3 here is CASSRPGTGGPGELFF. CDR3 nucleotides: TGTGCCAGCAGCCGGCCCGGGACAGGGGGGCCCGGGGAGCTGTTTTTT.

This chain links TRBV7-8 with TRBJ2-3, with TRBD2 identical over 7 bases. The V segment lost 5 bases and the J segment 1 base; nucleotides outside the gene matches: 6. This CDR3 contains 15 residues. The germline CDR1 and CDR2 sequences are SGHVS and FQNEAQ. The CDR3 region has the DNA TGTGCCAGCAGCGTTAGCGGGCGAGGCACAGATACGCAGTATTTT. It codes for CASSVSGRGTDTQYF.

The chain joins TRBV4-2 to TRBJ1-2; D perhaps matches TRBD1 (5 bases). Germline CDR1 reads LGHNA; CDR2 reads YNFKEQ. The CDR3 is made up of 16 amino acids. Between the trimmed V and J ends, which lost 1 base and 0 bases, there was a span of 12 bases. The CDR3 DNA follows: TGTGCCAGCAGCCAAGCAACAGGATTGACTAACTATGGCTACACCTTC. It encodes CASSQATGLTNYGYTF.

The chain recombines TRBV5-1 with TRBJ2-5; the D gene is possibly TRBD2 (5 bases). The CDR3 sequence is 13 residues long. The V gene's germline CDR1 is SGHRS and CDR2 YFSETQ. The ends were cut back, 0 bases at V and 3 bases at J, with 6 bases in the middle. CDR3 nucleotides: TGCGCCAGCAGCTTGGGAGCGGAAGAGACCCAGTACTTC. It specifies CASSLGAEETQYF.

This clone appeared a single time. Compared with germline, one end of the junction differs, possibly owing to a read error. V is TRBV5-6 and J is TRBJ1-2; D uncertain. The germline V gene encodes CDR1 SGHDT and CDR2 YYEEEE. The CDR3 loop spans 13 amino acids. The CDR3 spells CASSFGSPYGEAF. In DNA form, the CDR3 reads TGTGCCAGCAGCTTTGGCAGTCCTTATGGCGAGGCCTTC.

This clone was found once. The chain links TRBV21-1 to TRBJ2-2; the D segment call TRBD2 is taken from the table without a DNA check. TRBV21-1 is designated a pseudogene. The CDR3 has 20 amino acids. CDR3 bases: TGTGCCAGCAGCCATAATCCCACCCGGACTAGCGGGGACGACACCGGGGAGCTGTTTTTT. It codes for CASSHNPTRTSGDDTGELFF.

The V call is TRBV7-9, the J call TRBJ2-2, with 9 bases that match TRBD1. The germline V gene has CDR1 SEHNR and CDR2 FQNEAQ (reference sequence). The CDR3 spans 15 residues. J was trimmed by 7 bases and V by 4 bases; bases with no gene match: 7. The CDR3 DNA sequence: TGTGCCAGCAGCTCGAGGACAGGGGTGGACGGGGAGCTGTTTTTT. Its protein is CASSSRTGVDGELFF.

The rearrangement links TRBV6-5 to TRBJ1-2, with D hard to call. CDR3 length: 12 residues. The V gene lost 6 bases and the J gene lost 7 bases, with 12 bases spanning the gap. CDR1 is MNHEY, CDR2 SVGAGI, per germline. The CDR3 here is CASSPRTGGYTF. CDR3 coding DNA: TGTGCCAGCAGCCCACGAACTGGTGGCTACACCTTC.

The rearrangement uses TRBV19 and TRBJ1-1; no clear D. The CDR3 runs to 15 residues. The V and J ends lost 0 bases and 2 bases respectively, with 10 bases between them. Per the germline V gene, CDR1 is LNHDA and CDR2 is SQIVND (reference sequence). The CDR3 DNA is TGTGCCAGTAGTATAGATCGGGTAGTTAACACTGAAGCTTTCTTT. Translated: CASSIDRVVNTEAFF.

The chain uses TRBV5-1 and TRBJ1-1, with D possibly TRBD1 on 5 matching bases. The CDR3 totals 15 residues. Germline V gene data show CDR1 as SGHRS and CDR2 as YFSETQ. V shed 5 bases and J shed 4 bases, with 18 bases lying between them. CDR3 residues: CASSSPSRGTTEAFF. CDR3 sequence (DNA): TGCGCCAGCAGTTCACCATCACGGGGGACCACTGAAGCTTTCTTT.

The chain carries TRBV4-1 and TRBJ1-3, with a tentative D call TRBD1 (5 bases). Germline values: CDR1 MGHRA, CDR2 YSYEKL. This CDR3 is built from 16 residues. V gave up 0 bases and J gave up 2 bases, with 11 bases separating them. CDR3 protein: CASSQEPGRPGNTIYF. CDR3 sequence (DNA): TGCGCCAGCAGCCAAGAGCCAGGGAGGCCTGGAAACACCATATATTTT.